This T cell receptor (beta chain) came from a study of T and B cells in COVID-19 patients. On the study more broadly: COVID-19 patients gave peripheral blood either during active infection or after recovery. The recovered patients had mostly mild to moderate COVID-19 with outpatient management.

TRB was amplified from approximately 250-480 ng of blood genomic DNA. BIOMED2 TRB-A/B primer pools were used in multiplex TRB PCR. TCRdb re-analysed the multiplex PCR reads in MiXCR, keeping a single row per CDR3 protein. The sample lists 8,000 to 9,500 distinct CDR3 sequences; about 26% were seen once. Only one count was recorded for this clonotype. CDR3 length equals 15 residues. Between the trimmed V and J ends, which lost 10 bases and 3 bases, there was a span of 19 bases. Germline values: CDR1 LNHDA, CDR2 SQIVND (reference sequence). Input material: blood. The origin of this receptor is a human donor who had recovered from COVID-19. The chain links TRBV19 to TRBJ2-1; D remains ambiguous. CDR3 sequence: CATTPVGRIYNEQFF. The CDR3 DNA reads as TGTGCCACCACGCCAGTGGGCCGCATCTACAATGAGCAGTTCTTC.